The 5 T cell receptor beta chains listed next were all sequenced from one sample in a study of T-cell memory formation after mild COVID-19. Via MiXCR, TCRdb re-called the 5' RACE reads, giving one row per CDR3 protein. The repertoire holds some 350,000 distinct CDR3 sequences, with approximately 15% as singletons. The specimen was PBMCs or a T cell subset sorted from them (not recorded which). The receptors come from a man aged 18 to 29 who had mild COVID-19 (a few samples of this study predate the infection). Cell type and time point are not known.

This clonotype turned up a few times. This chain links TRBV6-1 with TRBJ2-3, with D unclear. The CDR3 runs 12 residues. Per germline, CDR1 MNHNS and CDR2 SASEGT. The V end was cut by 6 bases, the J end by 10 bases, with 14 bases between. CDR3 nucleotides: TGTGCCAGCAGCCCCCGTGGGTTGGCGCAGTATTTT. Its protein is CASSPRGLAQYF.

This clonotype has just a few counts. J is TRBJ1-5 and V is TRBV12-3 or TRBV12-4, with TRBD1 as a possible D gene (5 bases). V lost 7 bases to trimming and J lost 5 bases, with 12 bases between them. The CDR3 is 13 residues long. CDR3 in DNA: TGTGCCAGCAATAGACAGTTATATCAGCCCCAGCATTTT. Translated: CASNRQLYQPQHF.

This chain links TRBV9 with TRBJ2-2; the match to TRBD1 covers 10 bases. V lost 1 base to trimming and J lost 4 bases; unmatched junction nucleotides: 4. Germline V gene sequence: CDR1 SGDLS, CDR2 YYNGEE. The CDR3 loop spans 16 amino acids. CDR3 loop: CASSVRRTGGTGELFF. DNA for the CDR3: TGTGCCAGCAGCGTAAGGAGGACAGGGGGCACCGGGGAGCTGTTTTTT.

This clonotype has more than one count but fewer than ten. The chain is built from TRBV2 and TRBJ2-5, with D perhaps TRBD1 (5 bases). The CDR3 runs 13 residues. With 5 bases removed from V and 4 bases from J, the gap between germline ends came to 11 bases. Germline V CDR1 and CDR2: SNHLY, FYNNEI. CDR3 coding DNA: TGTGCCAGCAGTAGCAGGGTTCGAGAGACCCAGTACTTC. It codes for CASSSRVRETQYF.

This clonotype was found a few times. J is TRBJ1-5 and V is TRBV7-6, with D perhaps TRBD1 (6 bases). The germline V gene encodes CDR1 SGHVS and CDR2 FNYEAQ. The CDR3 runs 16 residues. Trimming pared 7 bases from V and 9 bases from J, leaving 25 bases between. The CDR3 sequence is CASIWGARTLSRPQHF. In DNA form, the CDR3 reads TGTGCCAGCATCTGGGGGGCTCGTACCCTCTCGAGGCCCCAGCATTTT.